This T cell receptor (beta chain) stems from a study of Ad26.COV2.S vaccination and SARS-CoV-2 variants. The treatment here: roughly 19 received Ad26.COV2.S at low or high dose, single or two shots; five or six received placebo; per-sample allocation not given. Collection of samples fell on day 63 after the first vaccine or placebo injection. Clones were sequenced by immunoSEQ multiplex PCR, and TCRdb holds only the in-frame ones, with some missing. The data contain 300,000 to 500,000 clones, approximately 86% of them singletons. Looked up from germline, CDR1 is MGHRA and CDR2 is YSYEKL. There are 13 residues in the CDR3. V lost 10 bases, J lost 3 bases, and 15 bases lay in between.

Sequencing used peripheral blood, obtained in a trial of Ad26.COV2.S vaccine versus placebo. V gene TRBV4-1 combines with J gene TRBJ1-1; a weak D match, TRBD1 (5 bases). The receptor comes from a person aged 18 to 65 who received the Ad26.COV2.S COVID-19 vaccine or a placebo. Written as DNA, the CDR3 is TGCGCCACCCGCTTCGGGGGAGACACTGAAGCTTTCTTT. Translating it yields CATRFGGDTEAFF.